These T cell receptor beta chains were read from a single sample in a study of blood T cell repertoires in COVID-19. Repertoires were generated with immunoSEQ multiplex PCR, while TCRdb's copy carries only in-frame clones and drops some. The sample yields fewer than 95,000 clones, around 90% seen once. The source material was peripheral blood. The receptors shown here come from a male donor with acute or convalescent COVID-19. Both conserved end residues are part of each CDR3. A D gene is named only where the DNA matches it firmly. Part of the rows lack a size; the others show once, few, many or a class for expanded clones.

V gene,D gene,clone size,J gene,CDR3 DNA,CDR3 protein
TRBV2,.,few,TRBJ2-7,TGTGCCAGCAGTGAAGGGGCAGTTCTCTACGAGCAGTACTTC,CASSEGAVLYEQYF
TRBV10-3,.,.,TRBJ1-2,TGTGCCATCAGTGGAAGGGGAGGAGGCTACACCTTC,CAISGRGGGYTF
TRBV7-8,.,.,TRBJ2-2,TGTGCCAGCAGCCCCCGGGTAGCGGAGGACCGGGAGCTGTTTTTT,CASSPRVAEDRELFF
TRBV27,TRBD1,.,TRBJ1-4,TGTGCCAGCAGTGTTTCGGGACAGTCTAATGAAAAACTGTTTTTT,CASSVSGQSNEKLFF
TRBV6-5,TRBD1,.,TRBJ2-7,TGTGCCAGCAGTTACTCGAAAGGGGGCGGAACCTACGAGCAGTACTTC,CASSYSKGGGTYEQYF
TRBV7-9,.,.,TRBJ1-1,TGTGCCAGCAGCTTACAGGGGATCATGAACACTGAAGCTTTCTTT,CASSLQGIMNTEAFF
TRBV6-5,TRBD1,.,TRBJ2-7,TGTGCCAGCAGTAAAACAGGGGGAGCGGGCTACGAGCAGTACTTC,CASSKTGGAGYEQYF
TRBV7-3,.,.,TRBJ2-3,TGTGCCAGCAGCTTAGCTACAGGGAGCACAGATACGCAGTATTTT,CASSLATGSTDTQYF
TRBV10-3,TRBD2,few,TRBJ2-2,TGTGCCATCAGTGGTTTTAGCGGGGGGAACACCGGGGAGCTGTTTTTT,CAISGFSGGNTGELFF
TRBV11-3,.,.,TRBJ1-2,TGTGCCAGCAGCTTAGAGGGGGGGAATGGCTACACCTTC,CASSLEGGNGYTF
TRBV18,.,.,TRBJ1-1,TGTGCCAGCTCACCAATATCCACTGAAGCTTTCTTT,CASSPISTEAFF
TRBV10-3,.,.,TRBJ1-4,TGTGCCATCAGTGAGGGGGGGAACGGTGAAAAACTGTTTTTT,CAISEGGNGEKLFF
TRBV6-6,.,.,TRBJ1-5,TGTGCCAGCAGTCGAGGTGCCCCAGGCGGCAATCAGCCCCAGCATTTT,CASSRGAPGGNQPQHF
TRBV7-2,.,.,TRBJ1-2,TGTGCCAGCAGCTCGCAGGTCTATGGCTACACCTTC,CASSSQVYGYTF
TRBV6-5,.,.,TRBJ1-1,TGTGCCAGCAGGCGACTACACCCGAACACTGAAGCTTTCTTT,CASRRLHPNTEAFF
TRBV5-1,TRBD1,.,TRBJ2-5,TGCGCCAGCAGCTTGCGGCAGGGGGCGCAAGAGACCCAGTACTTC,CASSLRQGAQETQYF
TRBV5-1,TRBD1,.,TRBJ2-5,TGCGCCAGCAGCTTGATGGGAACAGGGGTACAAGAGACCCAGTACTTC,CASSLMGTGVQETQYF
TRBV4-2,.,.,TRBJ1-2,TGTGCCAGCAGCCAAGAGGTCCTTTCGGTGGGCTACACCTTC,CASSQEVLSVGYTF
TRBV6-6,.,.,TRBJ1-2,TGTGCCAGCAGTCCTACAGGGCGGAGTGGCTACACCTTC,CASSPTGRSGYTF
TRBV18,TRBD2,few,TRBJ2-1,TGTGCCAGCTCACCACCGCTAGCGGGGGGGCTGTACAATGAGCAGTTCTTC,CASSPPLAGGLYNEQFF